Listed below are T cell receptor beta chains from one sample, sequenced in a study of cytomegalovirus exposure and HLA in healthy donors. Method: immunoSEQ multiplex PCR; TCRdb's copy keeps in-frame clones and lacks some. This table has some 90,000 clones, approximately 80% appearing once. Sequenced sample: PBMCs. Receptors were obtained from a woman aged 50 to 60 in good health and CMV-seropositive. The CDR3 runs from the conserved cysteine through the conserved F or W. Fields, in order: clone size, V gene, J gene, D gene, CDR3 protein, CDR3 DNA. D genes are given only for firm matches. Rows may omit the clone size; those that give it use once, few, many or a size class.

abundance: -
v_gene: TRBV13
j_gene: TRBJ2-5
d_gene: TRBD2
CDR3aa: CASSLGLGTTTETQYF
CDR3nt: TGTGCCAGCAGCTTAGGGTTGGGGACTACCACGGAGACCCAGTACTTC

abundance: -
v_gene: TRBV29-1
j_gene: TRBJ1-2
d_gene: -
CDR3aa: CSVQFQANYGYTF
CDR3nt: TGCAGCGTCCAGTTCCAAGCTAACTATGGCTACACCTTC

abundance: -
v_gene: TRBV7-9
j_gene: TRBJ1-3
d_gene: -
CDR3aa: CASSLRGGAGNTIYF
CDR3nt: TGTGCCAGCAGCCTCCGAGGAGGGGCTGGAAACACCATATATTTT

abundance: once
v_gene: TRBV19
j_gene: TRBJ1-5
d_gene: -
CDR3aa: CASIGGDFGGNQPQHF
CDR3nt: TGTGCCAGTATTGGGGGCGACTTCGGCGGCAATCAGCCCCAGCATTTT

abundance: -
v_gene: TRBV5-6
j_gene: TRBJ1-4
d_gene: -
CDR3aa: CASSLATTHYNNEKLFF
CDR3nt: TGTGCCAGCAGCTTGGCCACGACCCACTACAATAATGAAAAACTGTTTTTT

abundance: medium-sized
v_gene: TRBV19
j_gene: TRBJ1-5
d_gene: -
CDR3aa: CASSKNPPGYSNQPQHF
CDR3nt: TGTGCCAGTAGTAAGAATCCGCCAGGGTATAGCAATCAGCCCCAGCATTTT

abundance: -
v_gene: TRBV5-8
j_gene: TRBJ2-2
d_gene: -
CDR3aa: CASSLRRTGELFF
CDR3nt: TGTGCCAGCAGCTTGAGGCGGACCGGGGAGCTGTTTTTT

abundance: few
v_gene: TRBV4-1
j_gene: TRBJ1-6
d_gene: -
CDR3aa: CASSQFSSYNSPLHF
CDR3nt: TGCGCCAGCAGCCAGTTTAGCTCCTATAATTCACCCCTCCACTTT

abundance: few
v_gene: TRBV6-1
j_gene: TRBJ1-5
d_gene: TRBD1
CDR3aa: CASSGSRGDQPQHF
CDR3nt: TGTGCCAGCAGTGGAAGCAGGGGGGATCAGCCCCAGCATTTT

abundance: once
v_gene: TRBV9
j_gene: TRBJ2-1
d_gene: TRBD2
CDR3aa: CASSPTSADNEQFF
CDR3nt: TGTGCCAGCAGCCCCACTAGCGCCGACAATGAGCAGTTCTTC

abundance: -
v_gene: TRBV6-4
j_gene: TRBJ1-1
d_gene: -
CDR3aa: CASSDTGGGRSTEAFF
CDR3nt: TGTGCCAGCAGTGACACCGGGGGCGGGAGGAGCACTGAAGCTTTCTTT

abundance: -
v_gene: TRBV19
j_gene: TRBJ1-4
d_gene: TRBD1
CDR3aa: CASSIHRGSEKLFF
CDR3nt: TGTGCCAGTAGTATACACAGGGGGAGTGAAAAACTGTTTTTT

abundance: -
v_gene: TRBV29-1
j_gene: TRBJ1-2
d_gene: TRBD1
CDR3aa: CSVDLQGGYGYTF
CDR3nt: TGCAGCGTTGACCTACAGGGGGGGTATGGCTACACCTTC

abundance: -
v_gene: TRBV28
j_gene: TRBJ2-3
d_gene: -
CDR3aa: CASSLSGGRGDTQYF
CDR3nt: TGTGCCAGCAGTTTATCCGGGGGGCGTGGAGATACGCAGTATTTT

abundance: -
v_gene: TRBV5-6
j_gene: TRBJ2-5
d_gene: -
CDR3aa: CASSLAIREETQYF
CDR3nt: TGTGCCAGCAGCTTGGCTATAAGGGAGGAGACCCAGTACTTC

abundance: -
v_gene: TRBV21-1
j_gene: TRBJ2-5
d_gene: -
CDR3aa: CASSPPRLAGEATETQYF
CDR3nt: TGTGCCAGCAGCCCCCCCCGACTAGCGGGAGAGGCAACGGAGACCCAGTACTTC